The 27 T cell receptor beta chains below all came from one sample that was sequenced in a study of blood T cells in healthy people across ages. Together with a sample-barcoded 5' primer, a J-beta primer mix was included in a second PCR lasting about 7 to 11 cycles. TCRdb re-called the 5' RACE reads through MiXCR, storing one row per CDR3 protein. The top ten hold about 16% of the sample, which has around 650,000 distinct CDR3 sequences, about 30% seen once. The specimen sequenced was blood. These TCRs come from a woman over 75 in good health.

On this clonotype itself: A much bigger clone sits one base away, suggesting this may be a read error. The rearrangement links TRBV10-3 to TRBJ1-4, with 7 bases identical to TRBD1. This CDR3 is 18 amino acids long. The trim removed 4 bases at V and 4 bases at J, leaving 15 bases unmatched. The germline CDR1 and CDR2 sequences are ENHRY and SYGVKD. The CDR3 spells CAISVGPYGGQLNEKLFF. The CDR3 DNA follows: TGTGCCATCAGTGTGGGCCCCTACGGGGGACAGCTTAATGAAAAACTGTTTTTT.

This clonotype was picked up many times. This may be a read error, as it is one base from a much larger clone. The chain recombines TRBV27 with TRBJ2-7; D tentatively fits TRBD1 or TRBD2 (6 bases each). Germline CDR1 reads MNHEY; CDR2 reads SMNVEV (reference sequence). The CDR3 loop spans 13 amino acids. The V end was cut by 1 base, the J end by 6 bases, with 10 bases between. The CDR3 sequence is CASSLFGGREQYF. CDR3 DNA: TGTGCCAGCAGTTTATTCGGGGGCCGCGAGCAGTACTTC.

The chain uses TRBV20-1 and TRBJ2-1, with D tentatively TRBD2 (5 bases). The germline V and J ends were trimmed by 0 bases and 6 bases, with 9 bases remaining between them. This CDR3 region has 13 residues. In germline, CDR1 is DFQATT, CDR2 SNEGSKA (reference sequence). CDR3 sequence: CSARDRLANEQFF. CDR3 nucleotides: TGCAGTGCTAGAGATCGGCTAGCCAATGAGCAGTTCTTC.

This clonotype has a count of ten or more. The V gene is TRBV5-1, the J gene TRBJ1-6; the match to TRBD1 covers 7 bases. The CDR3 covers 16 residues. V trimming: 1 base; J trimming: 0 bases; junction bases outside the gene matches: 1. Germline V gives CDR1 SGHRS, CDR2 YFSETQ. The CDR3 sequence is CASSLTGDSYNSPLHF. In DNA, the CDR3 is TGCGCCAGCAGCTTGACAGGGGACTCCTATAATTCACCCCTCCACTTT.

V usage is TRBV5-1 and J usage is TRBJ1-1; D remains unclear. The length of the CDR3 is 14 residues. Trimming pared 7 bases from V and 4 bases from J, leaving 17 bases between. Germline CDR1 SGHRS, CDR2 YFSETQ. The CDR3, as DNA: TGCGCCAGCTGCCCCGCACTGTGGGGCACTGAAGCTTTCTTT. It is translated as CASCPALWGTEAFF. Looking up the rest from reference TRBV5-1 and TRBJ1-1 gives the full variable domain: KAGVTQTPRYLIKTRGQQVTLSCSPISGHRSVSWYQQTPGQGLQFLFEYFSETQRNKGNFPGRFSGRQFSNSRSEMNVSTLELGDSALYLCASCPALWGTEAFFGQGTRLTVV.

Notes on this clonotype: A clone one base away is much larger, so this may be a read error. The rearrangement joins TRBV20-1 to TRBJ1-2; 10 bases match TRBD1. The V segment lost 0 bases and the J segment 4 bases; nucleotides outside the gene matches: 2. Germline-derived CDR1 and CDR2 are DFQATT and SNEGSKA (reference sequence). The CDR3 length is 14 residues. The CDR3 nucleotides are TGCAGTGCTAGAGAGTGGGACAGGGGCTATGGCTACACCTTC. This sequence encodes CSAREWDRGYGYTF.

The chain carries TRBV18 and TRBJ1-1; D gene ambiguous. V shed 3 bases and J shed 2 bases, with 13 bases lying between them. Germline values: CDR1 KGHSH, CDR2 LQKENI. The CDR3 totals 15 residues. The CDR3 here is CASSPTKRANTEAFF. The CDR3 DNA is TGTGCCAGCTCACCTACCAAACGGGCTAACACTGAAGCTTTCTTT.

Regarding this clonotype: A much larger clone differs from this one at a single base, so this may be a read error. V usage is TRBV10-3 and J usage is TRBJ2-1; D is uncertain. The DNA matches TRBJ2-7 better at its end, which makes the J call doubtful. This CDR3 spans 13 amino acids. Germline-derived CDR1 and CDR2 are ENHRY and SYGVKD. CDR3 bases: TGTGCCATCAGTGCGAGGCAGCACAATGAGCAGTACTTC. This gives the protein CAISARQHNEQYF.

This clonotype was observed many times. The genes are TRBV28 and TRBJ2-1; TRBD2 matches 15 bases. CDR1 is MDHEN and CDR2 is SYDVKM in the germline V gene. V dropped 5 bases and J dropped 9; count of bases not matched to a gene: 5. The CDR3 has 15 amino acids. CDR3 sequence reads: CASSPGLAGGAEQFF. In DNA, the CDR3 is TGTGCCAGCAGTCCGGGACTAGCGGGGGGCGCTGAGCAGTTCTTC.

There are a few counts of this clonotype. The gene calls are TRBV6-1 and TRBJ2-4, with D perhaps matching TRBD1 (6 bases). There are 13 residues in the CDR3. The ends were cut back, 11 bases at V and 4 bases at J, with 15 bases in the middle. Germline V gene data show CDR1 as MNHNS and CDR2 as SASEGT. The CDR3 DNA sequence: TGTGCCCCTTCCGGGACAAAAAAAAACATTCAGTACTTC. Protein sequence: CAPSGTKKNIQYF.

This clonotype was observed at least ten times. The rearrangement joins TRBV6-5 to TRBJ1-1; D may be TRBD1 (5 bases). V lost 7 bases, J lost 4 bases, and 19 bases lay in between. The CDR3 sequence is 15 residues long. Germline loops: CDR1 MNHEY, CDR2 SVGAGI. In nucleotides, the CDR3 is TGTGCCAGCAACCGACGAGGGGAAGGGAGCACTGAAGCTTTCTTT. Its protein is CASNRRGEGSTEAFF.

CDR3 residues: CSARDPQQGIGVNEQYF. CDR3 DNA: TGCAGTGCTAGAGATCCTCAACAGGGAATCGGGGTTAATGAGCAGTACTTC. V usage is TRBV20-1 and J usage is TRBJ2-5, with a weak D call TRBD1 (6 bases). This CDR3 spans 17 amino acids. Trimming took off 0 bases at V and 11 bases at J, with 28 bases between the two ends. Germline V gene data show CDR1 as DFQATT and CDR2 as SNEGSKA (reference sequence).

At least ten counts were recorded for this clonotype. The genes are TRBV5-1 and TRBJ2-7, with TRBD2 identical over 7 bases. This CDR3 is built from 14 residues. Trimming at V came to 3 bases and at J to 4 bases, leaving 7 bases not matched to a gene. CDR1 SGHRS and CDR2 YFSETQ come from the germline V gene. The CDR3 region has the DNA TGCGCCAGCAGCTCCTCTGCGGGGGATTACGAGCAGTACTTC. This translates into CASSSSAGDYEQYF.

The V gene is TRBV20-1, the J gene TRBJ2-1; TRBD2 agrees at 10 bases. Germline loops: CDR1 DFQATT, CDR2 SNEGSKA (reference sequence). The CDR3 loop spans 16 amino acids. The junction had 16 bases not matched to a gene; V was cut back by 6 bases and J by 8 bases. Written as DNA, the CDR3 is TGCAGTGCGAACTTACCGGCTAGCGGGAGAGGGGATGAGCAGTTCTTC. Protein sequence: CSANLPASGRGDEQFF.

The rearrangement links TRBV29-1 to TRBJ1-1, with D possibly matching TRBD1 (5 bases). V lost 6 bases to trimming and J lost 1 base, with 12 bases between them. The CDR3 sequence is 13 residues long. Per germline, CDR1 SQVTM and CDR2 ANQGSEA. The CDR3: CSVGGGKNTEAFF. In DNA, the CDR3 is TGCAGCGTGGGGGGAGGGAAGAACACTGAAGCTTTCTTT.

There are a few counts of this clonotype. The V call is TRBV7-9, the J call TRBJ2-3; 7 positions agree with TRBD2. The length of the CDR3 is 15 residues. V lost 2 bases, J lost 3 bases, and 5 bases stayed unmatched. Germline CDR1 SEHNR, CDR2 FQNEAQ (reference sequence). The CDR3 DNA follows: TGTGCCAGCAGCTTAATGGTGGGGGGGACAGATACGCAGTATTTT. Its translation: CASSLMVGGTDTQYF.

The chain is built from TRBV4-3 and TRBJ1-2; D gene ambiguous. The CDR3 sequence is 13 residues long. The V end was cut by 3 bases, the J end by 8 bases, with 13 bases between. CDR1 and CDR2 (germline): LGHNA, YSLEER. The CDR3 protein is CASSQGIRRGYTF. DNA of the CDR3: TGCGCCAGCAGCCAGGGAATCCGCAGGGGCTACACCTTC.

This clonotype has just a few counts. Here the CDR3 reads CASSLEGREGSPLHF. CDR3 bases: TGTGCCAGCAGCTTGGAGGGCAGGGAGGGTTCACCCCTCCACTTT. The genes are TRBV5-6 and TRBJ1-6, with D maybe TRBD1 (5 bases). Trimming stripped 0 bases from V and 9 bases from J, with 13 bases between. CDR3 length equals 15 residues. The germline gives CDR1 SGHDT, CDR2 YYEEEE.

This clonotype was found a few times. The chain uses TRBV20-1 and TRBJ2-7; 10 positions match TRBD1. This CDR3 is built from 13 residues. J was trimmed by 3 bases and V by 5 bases; bases with no gene match: 4. Germline lookup yields CDR1 DFQATT and CDR2 SNEGSKA (reference sequence). The CDR3 reads CSAGGTGDYEQYF. In nucleotides, the CDR3 is TGCAGTGCTGGGGGGACAGGGGACTACGAGCAGTACTTC.

This chain links TRBV6-5 with TRBJ1-6, with 10 bases that match TRBD1. Germline V CDR1 and CDR2: MNHEY, SVGAGI. This CDR3 region has 14 residues. The V gene end was trimmed by 5 bases and the J gene end by 10 bases; junction bases not matched to a gene: 5. CDR3 DNA sequence: TGTGCCAGCAGTCGACAGGGGGCAGGGTCACCCCTCCACTTT. This gives the protein CASSRQGAGSPLHF.

This clonotype was counted many times. The V call is TRBV5-1, the J call TRBJ2-7; TRBD1 matches at 10 bases. The CDR3 loop spans 15 amino acids. After removal of 3 bases from V and 1 base from J, the junction contained 4 bases not matched to a gene. Germline V lookup: CDR1 SGHRS, CDR2 YFSETQ. CDR3 sequence (DNA): TGCGCCAGCAGCTACCGGACAGGGGGATCCTACGAGCAGTACTTC. It translates to CASSYRTGGSYEQYF.

This clonotype was found once. The rearrangement joins TRBV10-3 to TRBJ2-7; 9 bases are a match to TRBD2. With the DNA end fitting TRBJ2-5 better, the J assignment may be wrong. The germline V gene encodes CDR1 ENHRY and CDR2 SYGVKD. CDR3 length: 14 amino acids. CDR3 sequence reads: CAISEAGGRETQYF. The CDR3 DNA follows: TGTGCCATCAGTGAGGCGGGGGGGCGAGAGACCCAGTACTTC.

The rearrangement uses TRBV9 and TRBJ1-5; TRBD1 might be the D (6 bases). Germline V gene lookup returns CDR1 SGDLS and CDR2 YYNGEE. The V end lost 3 bases, the J end lost 4 bases, and 17 bases lay between the germline ends. The CDR3 runs to 16 residues. The DNA of the CDR3 is TGTGCCAGCAGCGAGGGGCGGGGGGCCTGGAATCAGCCCCAGCATTTT. This gives the protein CASSEGRGAWNQPQHF.

With regard to this clonotype: One end of the junction does not line up with germline, which may come from a read error. The chain couples TRBV6-1 to TRBJ2-1; D unresolved. CDR3 length: 11 residues. Germline CDR1 MNHNS, CDR2 SASEGT. The CDR3 DNA sequence: TGTGCCAGCAGTAACTACAATGGGCAGTTCTTC. It encodes CASSNYNGQFF.

The J gene is TRBJ2-1, the V gene TRBV14, with a weak D call TRBD1 (6 bases). Germline V CDR1 and CDR2: SGHDN, FVKESK. CDR3 length equals 15 residues. V was shortened by 4 bases and J by 6 bases, with 16 bases between the two germline ends. Written as DNA, the CDR3 is TGTGCCAGCAGCCGGGGACACCTTACGCGCAATGAGCAGTTCTTC. Encoded protein: CASSRGHLTRNEQFF.

The rearrangement links TRBV7-2 to TRBJ2-3; D ambiguous. This CDR3 contains 13 residues. With 6 bases removed from V and 7 bases from J, the gap between germline ends came to 14 bases. The germline V gene has CDR1 SGHTA and CDR2 FQGNSA. The CDR3 bases are TGTGCCAGCAGTTTCCAGTCGCGAAATACGCAGTATTTT. Its protein is CASSFQSRNTQYF.

This clonotype was observed many times. The rearrangement links TRBV5-6 to TRBJ2-7, with no clear D. This CDR3 has 15 residues. Germline assignment: CDR1 SGHDT and CDR2 YYEEEE. Trimming left V 4 bases short and J 3 bases short, with 17 bases between. CDR3 region: CASSPRFEQYYEQYF. The CDR3 nucleotides read TGTGCCAGCAGCCCAAGGTTCGAACAGTACTACGAGCAGTACTTC. The full variable domain, completed using reference TRBV5-6 and TRBJ2-7, is DAGVTQSPTHLIKTRGQQVTLRCSPKSGHDTVSWYQQALGQGPQFIFQYYEEEERQRGNFPDRFSGHQFPNYSSELNVNALLLGDSALYLCASSPRFEQYYEQYFGPGTRLTVT.